What follows describes a single TCR beta chain. The antigen remains unidentified. This sample is part of a study of cytomegalovirus exposure and HLA in healthy donors. Background on the study: Researchers found that under 90% of 350 to 500 genotyped donors fell within the Caucasian-associated ancestry cluster.

CDR1 is SGHNT and CDR2 is YYREEE in the germline V gene (reference sequence). V lost 0 bases and J lost 5, with 8 bases in between. This CDR3 contains 13 residues. Overall study results and limits: TCR beta sequences reportedly predicted most subjects' HLA-A and HLA-B alleles accurately. Later examination showed HLA-associated TCR beta chains had greater clonal expansion than equally common others. Earlier results showed most TCR beta V segments being productive about 87% or about 30% of the time.

The PCR was carried out with 60 Vbeta primers and 13 Jbeta primers. Sequencing used immunoSEQ multiplex PCR; TCRdb keeps in-frame clones, though not all of them. This sample has more than 90,000 clones; roughly 83% occur once, and the top ten carry approximately 3.1%. This TCR derives from a woman under 30 in good health and CMV-seropositive. V is TRBV5-4 and J is TRBJ2-5, with a possible D match to TRBD2 (5 bases). The specimen sequenced was PBMCs. The CDR3 DNA sequence: TGTGCCAGCAGCTTGGAACGAGGGGAGACCCAGTACTTC. Its translation: CASSLERGETQYF.